One and the same sample provided the 5 T cell receptor beta chains below, sequenced in a study of cytomegalovirus exposure and HLA in healthy donors. With 60 Vbeta and 13 Jbeta primers, the PCR was carried out. Profiling relied on immunoSEQ multiplex PCR, and the TCRdb table lists in-frame clones only, not all of them. Among approximately 130,000 clones, 80% to 90% were seen once, and the ten largest hold roughly 5.2%. Specimen: PBMCs. Every receptor here comes from a woman aged 25 to 39 in good health and CMV-seronegative.

This clone was observed a handful of times. The chain has TRBV14 and TRBJ1-1; no firm D call. V was trimmed by 5 bases and J by 0 bases, leaving 10 bases between them. The CDR3 spans 14 residues. Germline loops: CDR1 SGHDN, CDR2 FVKESK. The CDR3 here is CASSGRGMNTEAFF. CDR3 nucleotide sequence: TGTGCCAGCAGCGGGCGGGGTATGAACACTGAAGCTTTCTTT.

The chain uses TRBV19 and TRBJ1-1; 10 positions agree with TRBD1. Germline V gene lookup returns CDR1 LNHDA and CDR2 SQIVND (reference sequence). This CDR3 is built from 16 residues. The V segment lost 6 bases and the J segment 5 bases; nucleotides outside the gene matches: 12. The CDR3 protein is CASSPLDRGIWTEAFF. The CDR3 DNA sequence: TGTGCCAGTAGCCCTTTGGACAGGGGGATATGGACTGAAGCTTTCTTT.

V and J are TRBV2 and TRBJ1-4, with D perhaps TRBD1 (5 bases). The germline V gene has CDR1 SNHLY and CDR2 FYNNEI. This CDR3 contains 14 residues. Trimming removed 6 bases from V and 8 bases from J, with 16 bases in between. This CDR3 is CASRPTVGGEKLFF. In DNA form, the CDR3 reads TGTGCCAGCAGACCGACAGTGGGGGGGGAAAAACTGTTTTTT.

The rearrangement joins TRBV4-1 to TRBJ1-2; weak D call: TRBD1 (5 bases). This CDR3 has 18 residues. The germline gives CDR1 MGHRA, CDR2 YSYEKL. The ends were cut back, 1 base at V and 0 bases at J, with 18 bases in the middle. In DNA form, the CDR3 reads TGCGCCAGCAGCCAAGTAGCCCTTGGGGCATCTTCTAACTATGGCTACACCTTC. Amino acids: CASSQVALGASSNYGYTF.

The rearrangement links TRBV19 to TRBJ2-7; a possible D gene is TRBD1 (6 bases). The V end lost 5 bases, the J end lost 8 bases, and 19 bases lay between the germline ends. CDR1 LNHDA and CDR2 SQIVND come from the germline V gene (reference sequence). The CDR3 covers 14 residues. CDR3 protein: CASSPDPGHRKQYF. Written as DNA, the CDR3 is TGTGCCAGTAGTCCAGACCCGGGACACCGAAAGCAGTACTTC.